Below, 10 T cell receptor beta chains from the same sample are listed, as sequenced in a study of PD-1 blockade in classical Hodgkin lymphoma. No patient escaped relapse after autologous stem cell transplantation, and brentuximab vedotin exposure varied. Profiling relied on immunoSEQ multiplex PCR, and the TCRdb table lists in-frame clones only, not all of them. The data hold about 15,000 clones, with around 80% observed a single time. The sample in question was peripheral blood mononuclear cells (PBMCs), obtained before the second cycle of nivolumab. These receptors all stem from a human donor with classical Hodgkin lymphoma.

The J gene is TRBJ1-3, the V gene TRBV5-1, with D hard to call. This CDR3 is 14 amino acids long. Between the trimmed V and J ends, which lost 4 bases and 4 bases, there was a span of 12 bases. The germline CDR1 and CDR2 sequences are SGHRS and YFSETQ. CDR3 sequence: CASSPAGGGNTIYF. Written as DNA, the CDR3 is TGCGCCAGCAGCCCCGCCGGCGGGGGAAACACCATATATTTT.

This chain uses TRBV19 with TRBJ1-1; no definite D call. The V end was cut by 11 bases, the J end by 2 bases, with 6 bases between. CDR1 and CDR2 from the germline V gene are LNHDA and SQIVND (reference sequence). There are 10 residues in the CDR3. For the CDR3, the DNA is TGTGCCTCAGGTAACACTGAAGCTTTCTTT. The encoded protein is CASGNTEAFF.

The genes are TRBV29-1 and TRBJ2-7; the match to TRBD2 covers 11 bases. This CDR3 comprises 16 residues. Unmatched junction bases numbered 17, after V lost 7 bases and J lost 6 bases. Germline V gives CDR1 SQVTM, CDR2 ANQGSEA. CDR3 nucleotide sequence: TGCAGCGCAGACACTAGCGGGAGCAATCTTCGAGGCGAGCAGTACTTC. This encodes CSADTSGSNLRGEQYF.

V gene TRBV7-3 combines with J gene TRBJ2-7; tentative D call: TRBD2 (5 bases). The CDR3 runs to 16 residues. The germline gives CDR1 SGHTA, CDR2 FQGTGA. Trimming removed 5 bases from V and 7 bases from J, with 24 bases in between. The CDR3, as DNA: TGTGCCAGCAGCCCTACTGTGGACTCTCCCGTGAGAGAGCAGTACTTC. It encodes CASSPTVDSPVREQYF.

This chain joins TRBV14 and TRBJ2-5; 9 bases agree with TRBD1. The J call is doubtful: the DNA matches TRBJ2-7 better. The CDR3 totals 17 residues. CDR1 SGHDN and CDR2 FVKESK come from the germline V gene. The CDR3 DNA is TGTGCCAGCAGCCAGGGGACAGGGTCGAAGAGCTCCTACGAGCAGTACTTC. Protein sequence: CASSQGTGSKSSYEQYF.

This chain uses TRBV11-2 with TRBJ2-2; TRBD1 matches 8 bases. The CDR3 length is 16 residues. The germline V gene encodes CDR1 SGHAT and CDR2 FQNNGV. V gave up 2 bases and J gave up 6 bases; unmatched junction bases: 8. The CDR3, as DNA: TGTGCCAGCAGCTTACAAGGACAGGGATTGGCCGGGGAGCTGTTTTTT. It specifies CASSLQGQGLAGELFF.

This clone was seen just once. The chain is built from TRBV9 and TRBJ1-2, with D maybe TRBD1 (6 bases). This CDR3 has 13 amino acids. Germline CDR1 and CDR2: SGDLS and YYNGEE. The germline V and J ends were trimmed by 0 bases and 4 bases, with 7 bases remaining between them. This chain's CDR3 is CASSVGTAYGYTF. The CDR3 region has the DNA TGTGCCAGCAGCGTAGGGACAGCCTATGGCTACACCTTC.

V gene TRBV27 combines with J gene TRBJ2-7, with 11 bases aligning to TRBD2. The CDR3 runs to 14 residues. Trimming at V came to 6 bases and at J to 5 bases, leaving 6 bases not matched to a gene. Germline V gene data show CDR1 as MNHEY and CDR2 as SMNVEV (reference sequence). The CDR3 reads CASRVLAGVDEQYF. CDR3 bases: TGTGCCAGCAGAGTACTAGCGGGAGTCGACGAGCAGTACTTC.

CDR3 amino acids: CASSWMTGSNQPQHF. DNA of the CDR3: TGTGCCAGCAGCTGGATGACAGGGAGCAATCAGCCCCAGCATTTT. The chain joins TRBV5-5 to TRBJ1-5, with 7 bases lining up with TRBD1. The CDR3 runs to 15 residues. Germline CDR1 is SGHKS and CDR2 is YYEKEE (reference sequence). J lost 1 base, V lost 3 bases, and 4 bases had no gene match. Full variable domain (outside the CDR3, taken from reference TRBV5-5 and TRBJ1-5): DAGVTQSPTHLIKTRGQQVTLRCSPISGHKSVSWYQQVLGQGPQFIFQYYEKEERGRGNFPDRFSARQFPNYSSELNVNALLLGDSALYLCASSWMTGSNQPQHFGDGTRLSIL.

In its sample, this clone was seen a few times. J is TRBJ2-7 and V is TRBV4-1; a weak D match, TRBD1 (6 bases). Trimming pared 0 bases from V and 3 bases from J, leaving 15 bases between. The CDR3 has 16 amino acids. Germline lookup yields CDR1 MGHRA and CDR2 YSYEKL. CDR3 in amino acids: CASSQDPGVLSYEQYF. In nucleotides, the CDR3 is TGCGCCAGCAGCCAAGATCCAGGGGTCTTGAGCTACGAGCAGTACTTC.